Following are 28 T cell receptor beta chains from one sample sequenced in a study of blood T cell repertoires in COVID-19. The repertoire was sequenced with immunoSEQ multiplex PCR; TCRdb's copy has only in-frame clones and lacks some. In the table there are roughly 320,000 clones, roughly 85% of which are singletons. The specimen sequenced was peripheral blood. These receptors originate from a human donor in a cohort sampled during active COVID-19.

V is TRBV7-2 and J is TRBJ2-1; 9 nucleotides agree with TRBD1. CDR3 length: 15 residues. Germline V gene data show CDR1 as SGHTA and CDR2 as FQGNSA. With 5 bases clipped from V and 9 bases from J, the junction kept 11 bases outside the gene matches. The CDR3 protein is CASSPTTGGGGEQFF. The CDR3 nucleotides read TGTGCCAGCAGCCCAACGACAGGGGGGGGAGGTGAGCAGTTCTTC. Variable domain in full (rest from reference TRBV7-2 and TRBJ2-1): GAGVSQSPSNKVTEKGKDVELRCDPISGHTALYWYRQSLGQGLEFLIYFQGNSAPDKSGLPSDRFSAERTGGSVSTLTIQRTQQEDSAVYLCASSPTTGGGGEQFFGPGTRLTVL.

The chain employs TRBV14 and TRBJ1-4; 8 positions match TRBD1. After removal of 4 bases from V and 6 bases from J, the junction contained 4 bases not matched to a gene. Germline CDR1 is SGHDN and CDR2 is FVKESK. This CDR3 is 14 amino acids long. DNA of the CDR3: TGTGCCAGCAGCCGCTCGGACAGGGATGAAAAACTGTTTTTT. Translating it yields CASSRSDRDEKLFF.

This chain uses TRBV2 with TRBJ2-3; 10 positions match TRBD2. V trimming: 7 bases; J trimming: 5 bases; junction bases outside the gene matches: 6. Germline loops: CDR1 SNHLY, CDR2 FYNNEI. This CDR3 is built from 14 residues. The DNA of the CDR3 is TGTGCCAGCAAGGCTAGCGGGGGAGTAGATACGCAGTATTTT. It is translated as CASKASGGVDTQYF.

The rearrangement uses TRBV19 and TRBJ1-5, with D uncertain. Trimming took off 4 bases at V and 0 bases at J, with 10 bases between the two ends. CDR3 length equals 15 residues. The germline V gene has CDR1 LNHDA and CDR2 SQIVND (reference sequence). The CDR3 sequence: CASSTYLYSNQPQHF. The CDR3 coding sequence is TGTGCCAGTAGTACCTATCTTTATAGCAATCAGCCCCAGCATTTT.

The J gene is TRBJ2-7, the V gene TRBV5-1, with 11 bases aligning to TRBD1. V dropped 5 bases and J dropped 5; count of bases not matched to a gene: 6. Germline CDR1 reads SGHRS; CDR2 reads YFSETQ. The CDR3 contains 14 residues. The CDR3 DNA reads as TGCGCCAGCAGTATAAGGGGACAGGGGGACGAGCAGTACTTC. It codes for CASSIRGQGDEQYF.

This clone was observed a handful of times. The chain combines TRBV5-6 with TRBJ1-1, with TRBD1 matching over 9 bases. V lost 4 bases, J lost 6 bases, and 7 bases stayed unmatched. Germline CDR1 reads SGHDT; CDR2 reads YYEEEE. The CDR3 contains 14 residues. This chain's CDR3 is CASSIRDREPEAFF. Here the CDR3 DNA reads TGTGCCAGCAGCATCCGGGACAGGGAACCTGAAGCTTTCTTT.

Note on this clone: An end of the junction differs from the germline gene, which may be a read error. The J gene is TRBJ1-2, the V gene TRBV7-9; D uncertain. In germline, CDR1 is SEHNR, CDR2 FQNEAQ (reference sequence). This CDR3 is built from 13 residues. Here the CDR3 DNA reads TGTGCCAGCAGCCGGGATCCACTCTATCGCTACACCTTC. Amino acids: CASSRDPLYRYTF.

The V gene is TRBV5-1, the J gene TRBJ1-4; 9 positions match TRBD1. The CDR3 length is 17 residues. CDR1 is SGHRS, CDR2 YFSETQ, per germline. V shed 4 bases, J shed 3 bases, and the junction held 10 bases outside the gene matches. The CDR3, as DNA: TGCGCCAGCAGCCAAGGGACAGGGAGGGCGGCTAATGAAAAACTGTTTTTT. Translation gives CASSQGTGRAANEKLFF.

The CDR3 bases are TGTGCCAGCAGTGAATTAGCAGGGCCTCGCGAGCAGTACTTC. This encodes CASSELAGPREQYF. The genes are TRBV2 and TRBJ2-7; D may be TRBD1 (5 bases). Deletions cut 2 bases from V and 6 bases from J, with 14 bases between. The CDR3 contains 14 residues. Germline V CDR1 and CDR2: SNHLY, FYNNEI.

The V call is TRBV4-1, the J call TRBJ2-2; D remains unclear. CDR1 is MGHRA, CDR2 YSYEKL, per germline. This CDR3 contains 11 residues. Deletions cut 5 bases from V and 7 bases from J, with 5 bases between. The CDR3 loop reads CASSLHGELFF. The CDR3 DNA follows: TGCGCCAGCAGCTTACACGGGGAGCTGTTTTTT.

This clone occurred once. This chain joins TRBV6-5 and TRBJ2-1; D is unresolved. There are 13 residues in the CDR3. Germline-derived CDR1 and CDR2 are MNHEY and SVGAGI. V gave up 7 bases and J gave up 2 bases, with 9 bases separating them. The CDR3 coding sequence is TGTGCCAGCAACGAGTTAGCCTACAATGAGCAGTTCTTC. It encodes CASNELAYNEQFF.

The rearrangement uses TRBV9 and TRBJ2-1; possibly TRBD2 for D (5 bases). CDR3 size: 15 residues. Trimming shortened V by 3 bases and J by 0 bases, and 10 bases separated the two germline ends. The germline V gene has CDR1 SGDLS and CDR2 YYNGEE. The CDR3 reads CASSGLAASYNEQFF. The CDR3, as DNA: TGTGCCAGCAGCGGTCTAGCCGCCTCCTACAATGAGCAGTTCTTC.

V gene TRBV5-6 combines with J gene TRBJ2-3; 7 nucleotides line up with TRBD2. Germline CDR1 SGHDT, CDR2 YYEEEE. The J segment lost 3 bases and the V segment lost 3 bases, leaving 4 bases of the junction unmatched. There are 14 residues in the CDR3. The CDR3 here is CASSSGTKTDTQYF. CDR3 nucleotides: TGTGCCAGCAGCTCCGGGACTAAGACAGATACGCAGTATTTT.

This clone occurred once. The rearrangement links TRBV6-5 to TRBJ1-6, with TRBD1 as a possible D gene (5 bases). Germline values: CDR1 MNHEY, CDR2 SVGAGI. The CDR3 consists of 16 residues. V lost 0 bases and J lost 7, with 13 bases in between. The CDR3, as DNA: TGTGCCAGCAGTTACTCGAGTGCGGGGACGAATTCACCCCTCCACTTT. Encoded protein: CASSYSSAGTNSPLHF.

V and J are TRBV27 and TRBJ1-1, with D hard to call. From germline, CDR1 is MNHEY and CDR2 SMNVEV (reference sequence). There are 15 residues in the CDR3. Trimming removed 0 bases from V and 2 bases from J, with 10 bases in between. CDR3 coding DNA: TGTGCCAGCAGTTTATCAGAGACACTTAACACTGAAGCTTTCTTT. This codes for CASSLSETLNTEAFF.

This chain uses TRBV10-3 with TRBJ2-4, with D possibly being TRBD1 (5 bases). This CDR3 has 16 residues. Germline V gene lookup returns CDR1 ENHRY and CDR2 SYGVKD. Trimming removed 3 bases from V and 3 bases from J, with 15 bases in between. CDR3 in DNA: TGTGCCATCAGTGATATTGAAAGGCAGGGCAAAAACATTCAGTACTTC. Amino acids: CAISDIERQGKNIQYF.

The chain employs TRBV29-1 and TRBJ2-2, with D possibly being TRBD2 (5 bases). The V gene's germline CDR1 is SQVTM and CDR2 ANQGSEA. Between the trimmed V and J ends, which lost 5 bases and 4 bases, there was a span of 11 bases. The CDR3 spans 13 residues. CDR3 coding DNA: TGCAGCGTTTGGTTTGCGGGCACCGGGGAGCTGTTTTTT. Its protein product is CSVWFAGTGELFF.

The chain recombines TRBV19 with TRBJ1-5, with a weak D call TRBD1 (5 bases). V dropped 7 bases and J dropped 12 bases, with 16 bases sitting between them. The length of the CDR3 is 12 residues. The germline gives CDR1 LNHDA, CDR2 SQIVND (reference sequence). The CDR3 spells CASTGYSDRQHF. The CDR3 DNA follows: TGTGCCAGTACAGGGTACTCAGATCGCCAGCATTTT.

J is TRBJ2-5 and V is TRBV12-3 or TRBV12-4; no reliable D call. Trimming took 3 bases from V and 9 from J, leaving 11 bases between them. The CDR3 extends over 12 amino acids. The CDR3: CASSFRTLPQYF. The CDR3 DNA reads TGTGCCAGCAGTTTTCGTACTCTCCCCCAGTACTTC.

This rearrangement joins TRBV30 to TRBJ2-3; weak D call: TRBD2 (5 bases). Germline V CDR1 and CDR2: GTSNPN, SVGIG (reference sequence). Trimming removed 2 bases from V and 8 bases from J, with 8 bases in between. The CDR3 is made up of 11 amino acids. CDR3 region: CAWSPGSTQYF. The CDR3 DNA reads TGTGCCTGGAGTCCGGGATCTACGCAGTATTTT.

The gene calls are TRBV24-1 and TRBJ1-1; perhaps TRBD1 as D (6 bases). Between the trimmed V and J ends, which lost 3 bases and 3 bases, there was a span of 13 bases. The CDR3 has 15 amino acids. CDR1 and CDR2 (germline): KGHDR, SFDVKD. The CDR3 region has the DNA TGTGCCACCAGTGATGGGGCAGGGGTGGACACTGAAGCTTTCTTT. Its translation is CATSDGAGVDTEAFF.

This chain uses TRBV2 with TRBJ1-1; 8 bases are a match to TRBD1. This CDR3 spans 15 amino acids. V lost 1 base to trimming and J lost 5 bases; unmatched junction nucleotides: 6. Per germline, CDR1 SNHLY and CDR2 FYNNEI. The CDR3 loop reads CASSEVGTGGTEAFF. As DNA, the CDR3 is TGTGCCAGCAGTGAAGTAGGTACAGGGGGGACTGAAGCTTTCTTT.

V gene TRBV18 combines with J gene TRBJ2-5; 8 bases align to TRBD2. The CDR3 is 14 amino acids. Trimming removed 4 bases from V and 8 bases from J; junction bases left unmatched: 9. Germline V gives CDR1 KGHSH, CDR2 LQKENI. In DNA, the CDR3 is TGTGCCAGCTCACGGACTAGCAGCCCGGGTACCCAGTACTTC. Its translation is CASSRTSSPGTQYF.

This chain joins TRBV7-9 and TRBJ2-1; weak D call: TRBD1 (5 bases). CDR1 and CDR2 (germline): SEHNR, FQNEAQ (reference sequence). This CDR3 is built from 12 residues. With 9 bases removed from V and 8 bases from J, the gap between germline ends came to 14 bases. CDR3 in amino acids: CASSGYLDEQFF. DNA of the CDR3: TGTGCCAGTTCAGGGTATCTGGATGAGCAGTTCTTC.

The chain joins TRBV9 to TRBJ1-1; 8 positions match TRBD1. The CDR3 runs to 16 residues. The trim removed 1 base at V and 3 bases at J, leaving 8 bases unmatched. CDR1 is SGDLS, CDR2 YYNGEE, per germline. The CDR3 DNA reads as TGTGCCAGCAGCGTATCAGGGACAGGAGAATACACTGAAGCTTTCTTT. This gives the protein CASSVSGTGEYTEAFF.

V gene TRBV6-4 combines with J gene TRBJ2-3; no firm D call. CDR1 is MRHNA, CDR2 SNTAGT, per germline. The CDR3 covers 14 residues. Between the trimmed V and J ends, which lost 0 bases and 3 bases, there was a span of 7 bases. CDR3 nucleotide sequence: TGTGCCAGCAGTGACTCATACAGAACAGATACGCAGTATTTT. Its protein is CASSDSYRTDTQYF.

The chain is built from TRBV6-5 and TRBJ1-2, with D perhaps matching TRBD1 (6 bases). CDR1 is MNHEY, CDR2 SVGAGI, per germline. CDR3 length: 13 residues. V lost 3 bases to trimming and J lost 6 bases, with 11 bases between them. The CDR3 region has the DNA TGTGCCAGCAGTTATTCCAGGGGAAATGGCTACACCTTC. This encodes CASSYSRGNGYTF.

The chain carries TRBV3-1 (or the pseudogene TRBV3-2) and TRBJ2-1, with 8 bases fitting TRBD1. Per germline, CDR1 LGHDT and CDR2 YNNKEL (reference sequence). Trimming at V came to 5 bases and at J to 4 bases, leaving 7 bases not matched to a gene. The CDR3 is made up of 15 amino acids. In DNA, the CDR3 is TGTGCCAGCAGCGGCCGGGACAGGACTTACAATGAGCAGTTCTTC. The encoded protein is CASSGRDRTYNEQFF.